This is a list of T cell receptor beta chains from one sample in a study of shared clonotypes between healthy human individuals. The table came from immunoSEQ multiplex PCR; TCRdb's copy has only in-frame clones and leaves some out. The table lists some 2,000,000 clones, around 96% of them singletons. Sequencing input: naive CD8+ T cells sorted from blood. These TCRs come from a young man in good health. Each CDR3 is given with its conserved first and last residue. The D gene is left open where the match is weak. Not all rows give a size; the values are once, few, many and, for expanded clones, a class.

v_gene	abundance	d_gene	j_gene	CDR3aa	CDR3nt
TRBV30	once	-	TRBJ2-2	CAWSMTNTGELFF	TGTGCCTGGAGTATGACGAACACCGGGGAGCTGTTTTTT
TRBV15	-	-	TRBJ2-3	CATSLGVAESTDTQYF	TGTGCCACCAGCTTGGGGGTAGCGGAGAGCACAGATACGCAGTATTTT
TRBV10-1	-	-	TRBJ2-5	CASSGATEGVQETQYF	TGCGCCAGCAGTGGGGCAACCGAGGGGGTCCAAGAGACCCAGTACTTC
TRBV6-1	once	-	TRBJ1-6	CASSELSGGGNSPLHF	TGTGCCAGCAGTGAATTGTCGGGGGGCGGGAATTCACCCCTCCACTTT
TRBV6-1	-	-	TRBJ1-5	CASSEGSYSNQPQHF	TGTGCCAGCAGTGAAGGGTCATATAGCAATCAGCCCCAGCATTTT
TRBV19	once	-	TRBJ2-1	CASSMFTGIYNEQFF	TGTGCCAGTAGTATGTTTACAGGGATCTACAATGAGCAGTTCTTC
TRBV5-4	-	TRBD2	TRBJ2-1	CASSLGSGVSNNEQFF	TGTGCCAGCAGCTTGGGTAGCGGGGTTTCGAACAATGAGCAGTTCTTC
TRBV9	-	-	TRBJ2-3	CASSPTGGVSTDTQYF	TGTGCCAGCAGCCCGACGGGCGGGGTAAGCACAGATACGCAGTATTTT
TRBV6-5	-	-	TRBJ1-6	CASNPDGAINSPLHF	TGTGCCAGTAACCCAGACGGAGCCATCAATTCACCCCTCCACTTT
TRBV9	-	-	TRBJ2-3	CASSVAGVLDTQYF	TGTGCCAGCAGCGTAGCTGGGGTCCTAGATACGCAGTATTTT
TRBV19	-	-	TRBJ1-1	CASKGGEAFF	TGTGCCAGTAAGGGAGGTGAAGCTTTCTTT
TRBV30	-	-	TRBJ1-1	CAWSVLLGGTEAFF	TGTGCCTGGAGTGTCCTACTAGGGGGTACTGAAGCTTTCTTT
TRBV4-2	-	-	TRBJ2-7	CASSQGAEISYEQYF	TGTGCCAGCAGCCAAGGGGCCGAGATCTCCTACGAGCAGTACTTC
TRBV4-1	-	TRBD1	TRBJ1-6	CASSHRTGNSPLHF	TGCGCCAGCAGCCACCGGACAGGGAATTCACCCCTCCACTTT
TRBV5-1	-	-	TRBJ1-1	CASSLHLGQRHMNTEAFF	TGCGCCAGCAGCTTGCATCTGGGCCAGCGACATATGAACACTGAAGCTTTCTTT
TRBV11-2	-	TRBD2	TRBJ2-7	CASTNPGGYEQYF	TGTGCCAGCACCAACCCGGGAGGATACGAGCAGTACTTC
TRBV5-1	-	TRBD1	TRBJ2-5	CASTATGEETQYF	TGCGCCAGCACGGCGACAGGGGAAGAGACCCAGTACTTC
TRBV10-3	-	TRBD1	TRBJ2-5	CAISAGTGGVETQYF	TGTGCCATCAGTGCTGGGACAGGGGGCGTAGAGACCCAGTACTTC
TRBV6-7	-	TRBD2	TRBJ2-3	CASAGSGAPISTDTQYF	TGTGCCAGCGCTGGCAGCGGGGCCCCCATTAGCACAGATACGCAGTATTTT
TRBV6-6	-	-	TRBJ2-2	CASRRDISGELFF	TGTGCCAGCAGGCGGGACATTTCCGGGGAGCTGTTTTTT
TRBV10-2	-	-	TRBJ1-5	CASSEENQPQHF	TGCGCCAGCAGTGAAGAGAATCAGCCCCAGCATTTT
TRBV6-5	-	-	TRBJ1-3	CASSYGRAVSGNTIYF	TGTGCCAGCAGTTACGGGAGAGCCGTTTCTGGAAACACCATATATTTT